This T cell receptor beta chain was sequenced during a study of blood T cell repertoires in COVID-19. Study information: PBMCs, B-cell-depleted T cells, or T cells provided the cDNA or gDNA that made up the material.

The V and J ends lost 7 bases and 1 base, in that order; junction bases with no gene match: 12. Looked up from germline, CDR1 is SEHNR and CDR2 is FQNEAQ (reference sequence). CDR3 length: 17 residues. Original processing notes: Counts of nucleated cells, estimated from reference gene primer amplification, were obtained. The repertoire was sequenced with immunoSEQ multiplex PCR; TCRdb's copy has only in-frame clones and lacks some. Clone size and the V and J calls come from that table; the DNA yielded D and trimming. The sample shows approximately 82,000 clones, roughly 80% of them seen only once. The chain carries TRBV7-9 and TRBJ1-1; 10 bases are shared with TRBD1. The origin of this receptor is a woman in her 70s with active or convalescent COVID-19. Material: peripheral blood. The CDR3 is CASTERRGTGENTEAFF. CDR3 bases: TGTGCCAGCACCGAACGGAGGGGGACAGGGGAGAACACTGAAGCTTTCTTT.